One TCR beta chain is described in this entry. Its antigen is still unknown. Nothing much larger sits one base from this clone, and base qualities are not available. This record comes from a study of pediatric ulcerative colitis (dated by TCRdb to the late 2010s). With regard to the full study: Pancolitis was present in several ulcerative colitis patients and left-sided colitis in two, and histology consistent with ulcerative colitis was found in all of these patients. From nine newly diagnosed, treatment-naive pediatric ulcerative colitis patients and four non-IBD control children, paired blood and rectal samples were collected. By Pediatric Ulcerative Colitis Activity Index, a couple of patients had mild disease, several had moderate disease and three had acute severe colitis. The paper's findings and limits, for the study overall: Controls, mild-moderate and acute severe colitis patients were separated by rectal repertoire features, and reduced rectal diversity due to clonal expansions was observed in acute severe colitis. Clonal overlap between a subject's own blood and rectum was significantly greater in ulcerative colitis patients than in controls, which suggests more T cell trafficking to inflamed tissue. Two rectal CDR3 clonotypes were present in all ulcerative colitis patients and in none of the controls. Blood-derived T cells may have been included in the rectal pinch biopsies, particularly in patients with overt colitis. Two patients' blood samples yielded substantially fewer templates for technical reasons and were excluded from blood-rectal overlap analysis. Only a handful of individuals were included in the healthy control group, which was small. Because repertoires were derived from total lymphocyte DNA, patterns in rare subsets such as regulatory T cells may not have been reflected.

During colonoscopy, one to two rectal pinch biopsies were obtained for research purposes. Before the diagnostic colonoscopy, none of the ulcerative colitis patients had been given any immunosuppressive medication. Before DNA was isolated, the rectal biopsies underwent proteinase K digestion. The Wizard kit (Promega) was used to extract genomic DNA from both blood and intestinal samples. Through the immunoSEQ TRB Survey service, multiplex V and J primers were used to amplify rearranged CDR3 beta regions from genomic DNA. To keep sequencing depth the same across samples, survey-level depth of up to 500,000 reads per sample was applied. The libraries were purified, combined into pools and sequenced with Illumina technology. Per the source publication's procedure: Productive clonality, sample overlap, pairwise scatters, CDR3 beta length, V/D/J gene usage and productiveness were all assessed with the immunoSEQ online tools. Calculated diversity was defined as the number of unique rearrangements divided by total templates, multiplied by 100, and Shannon and Simpson indices were computed as well. For principal component analysis, Z-score normalized data were analyzed with the R prcomp function and the ggbiplot package. Blood-rectal clonal overlap within each subject was quantified with Morisita's index. What TCRdb holds here is the immuneACCESS table cut down to in-frame rearrangements. Part of the clones is not present; checked against another copy, under half of the missing clones reflect an unresolved V gene, and the others are unexplained. V and J calls and clone size are given by that table; D and trimming were obtained from the DNA. Present in this sample are 40,000 to 60,000 clones, under 80% of which were seen just once. Less than 4.5% of the sample is held by the ten biggest clonotypes.

The origin of this receptor is a girl under 18 with moderate ulcerative colitis. Sequencing was carried out using gut tissue.

The DNA sequence is given as TGTGCCAGCAGCTTGGCGGCCGACCATAACTATGGCTACACCTTC. Its product reads: CASSLAADHNYGYTF. The chain couples TRBV5-6 to TRBJ1-2; no D segment can be confidently identified. Per the germline V gene, SGHDT is the CDR1 and YYEEEE is the CDR2. Deletion took 0 bases off V and 1 base off J, with a span of 10 bases between the germline ends. From the cysteine up to the phenylalanine, the CDR3 has a length of 15 residues. The DNA shown is the 45-base CDR3, in frame from base 1.